The 8 T cell receptor beta chains listed next were all sequenced from one sample in a study of T-cell memory formation after mild COVID-19 (dated by TCRdb to about 2021). Libraries were constructed by 5' RACE. TCRdb lists the instrument as Illumina NovaSeq 6000. Clones were called with MiXCR by TCRdb after fastp trimmed the public reads at Q25, and only in-frame beta chains were retained. Rows with one shared CDR3 protein collapse into an entry with the most common genes and DNA. Recorded for this sample are around 390,000 distinct CDR3 sequences; 15% to 20% of them occurred a single time. Under 25% of the sample comes from the top ten. Sequenced input: PBMCs or a T cell subset sorted from them (not recorded which). The receptor source for this set is a man between 18 and 35 years old who had mild COVID-19 (a few samples of this study predate the infection). The sample titles of this study are shuffled in the database, so cell type and time point are left out; the donor was told from shared clones.

This sequence joins TRBV29-1 and TRBJ2-3, with TRBD2 matching 9 bases. CDR1 is SQVTM, CDR2 ANQGSEA, per germline. V shed 2 bases, J shed 2 bases, and the junction held 8 bases outside the gene matches. This CDR3 is 16 amino acids long. The DNA for the CDR3 is TGCAGCGTTGAACCGACTAGCGGCTTGAACACAGATACGCAGTATTTT. Translation gives CSVEPTSGLNTDTQYF.

The chain employs TRBV27 and TRBJ2-5, with D tentatively TRBD1 or TRBD2 (5 bases each). The germline CDR1 and CDR2 sequences are MNHEY and SMNVEV (reference sequence). The CDR3 loop spans 13 amino acids. Trimming cost V 5 bases and J 7 bases, with 14 bases left between them. The CDR3, as DNA: TGTGCCAGCAGTCCGGGACCCGAGGCGACCCAGTACTTC. This sequence encodes CASSPGPEATQYF.

This clonotype was counted a few times. The chain has TRBV20-1 and TRBJ2-7; D is uncertain. The V gene's germline CDR1 is DFQATT and CDR2 SNEGSKA (reference sequence). The CDR3 has 13 amino acids. Trimming removed 5 bases from V and 3 bases from J, with 14 bases in between. CDR3: CSAPWPENYEQYF. DNA for the CDR3: TGCAGTGCTCCTTGGCCGGAGAACTACGAGCAGTACTTC.

This clonotype was seen ten or more times. This chain links TRBV7-6 with TRBJ2-3, with D unclear. Trimming shortened V by 1 base and J by 4 bases, and 9 bases separated the two germline ends. CDR3 length: 14 residues. CDR1 SGHVS and CDR2 FNYEAQ come from the germline V gene. Here the CDR3 DNA reads TGTGCCAGCAGCTTAGACGCGACGGCAGATACGCAGTATTTT. Encoded protein: CASSLDATADTQYF.

There are a few counts of this clonotype. This chain connects TRBV6-5 to TRBJ1-5; D not certain. Germline loops: CDR1 MNHEY, CDR2 SVGAGI. The CDR3 extends over 15 amino acids. The germline V and J ends were trimmed by 0 bases and 1 base, with 7 bases remaining between them. CDR3 region: CASSYSSASNQPQHF. The CDR3 DNA reads TGTGCCAGCAGTTACTCCTCAGCGAGCAATCAGCCCCAGCATTTT.

The chain recombines TRBV9 with TRBJ2-5; 14 nucleotides agree with TRBD2. After removal of 4 bases from V and 2 bases from J, the junction contained 7 bases not matched to a gene. The CDR3 runs to 17 residues. Germline lookup yields CDR1 SGDLS and CDR2 YYNGEE. The CDR3 bases are TGTGCCAGCAGCCCCGGACTAGCGGGGGGAGCGCAAGAGACCCAGTACTTC. Amino acids: CASSPGLAGGAQETQYF.

The genes are TRBV20-1 and TRBJ2-7, with D hard to call. The length of the CDR3 is 13 residues. CDR1 DFQATT and CDR2 SNEGSKA come from the germline V gene (reference sequence). V was shortened by 0 bases and J by 3 bases, with 9 bases between the two germline ends. The CDR3 sequence: CSARERWDYEQYF. CDR3 in DNA: TGCAGTGCTAGAGAAAGGTGGGACTACGAGCAGTACTTC.

This clonotype came up a few times. The V gene is TRBV6-6, the J gene TRBJ2-1; 7 nucleotides align to TRBD2. The V gene's germline CDR1 is MNHNY and CDR2 SVGAGI (reference sequence). V shed 5 bases, J shed 5 bases, and the junction held 9 bases outside the gene matches. The CDR3 extends over 15 amino acids. The DNA for the CDR3 is TGTGCCAGCAGTACCCCTGAGCGGGGAAACAATGAGCAGTTCTTC. It encodes CASSTPERGNNEQFF.